This TCR beta chain was captured by sequencing in a study of OX40 agonist ivuxolimab in advanced cancers. TCRdb's table, derived via immunoSEQ multiplex PCR, lists solely in-frame clones and lacks some. The repertoire includes tens of thousands of clones, over 75% of them detected once, and approximately 0.26% sits in the top ten. Germline V gene sequence: CDR1 SGHRS, CDR2 YFSETQ. V dropped 1 base and J dropped 8 bases, with 9 bases sitting between them. The CDR3 sequence is 12 residues long. Note on this clone: Its antigen remains unknown.

Study findings and constraints: CD8+ T cells (on average) carried more expanded clones than CD4+ T cells.

This clonotype was obtained from an adult with an advanced solid tumor such as melanoma, head and neck, liver or kidney cancer. The sequenced sample was CD4+ or CD8+ T cells sorted from blood, obtained in a trial of the OX40 agonist ivuxolimab. J is TRBJ1-2 and V is TRBV5-1, with TRBD1 as a possible D gene (5 bases). As DNA, the CDR3 is TGCGCCAGCAGCTTGATGGGGGAAGGCTACACCTTC. Its translation is CASSLMGEGYTF.